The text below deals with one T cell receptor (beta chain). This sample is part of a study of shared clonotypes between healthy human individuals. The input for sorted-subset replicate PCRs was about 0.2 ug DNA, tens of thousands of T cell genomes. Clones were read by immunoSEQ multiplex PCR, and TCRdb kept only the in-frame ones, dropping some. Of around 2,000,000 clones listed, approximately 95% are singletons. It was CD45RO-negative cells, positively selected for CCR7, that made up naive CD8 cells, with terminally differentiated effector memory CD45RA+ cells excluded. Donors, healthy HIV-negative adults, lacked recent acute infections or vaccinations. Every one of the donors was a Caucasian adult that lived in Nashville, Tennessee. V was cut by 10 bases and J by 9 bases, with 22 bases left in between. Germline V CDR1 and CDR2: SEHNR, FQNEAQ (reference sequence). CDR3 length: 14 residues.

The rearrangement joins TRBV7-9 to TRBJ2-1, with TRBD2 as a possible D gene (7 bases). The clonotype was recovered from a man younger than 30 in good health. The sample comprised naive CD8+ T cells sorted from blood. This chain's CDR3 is CAIPEGGGPVEQFF. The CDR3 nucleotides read TGTGCCATCCCCGAGGGGGGAGGGCCGGTTGAGCAGTTCTTC. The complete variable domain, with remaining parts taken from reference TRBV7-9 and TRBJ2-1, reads DTGVSQNPRHKITKRGQNVTFRCDPISEHNRLYWYRQTLGQGPEFLTYFQNEAQLEKSRLLSDRFSAERPKGSFSTLEIQRTEQGDSAMYLCAIPEGGGPVEQFFGPGTRLTVL.